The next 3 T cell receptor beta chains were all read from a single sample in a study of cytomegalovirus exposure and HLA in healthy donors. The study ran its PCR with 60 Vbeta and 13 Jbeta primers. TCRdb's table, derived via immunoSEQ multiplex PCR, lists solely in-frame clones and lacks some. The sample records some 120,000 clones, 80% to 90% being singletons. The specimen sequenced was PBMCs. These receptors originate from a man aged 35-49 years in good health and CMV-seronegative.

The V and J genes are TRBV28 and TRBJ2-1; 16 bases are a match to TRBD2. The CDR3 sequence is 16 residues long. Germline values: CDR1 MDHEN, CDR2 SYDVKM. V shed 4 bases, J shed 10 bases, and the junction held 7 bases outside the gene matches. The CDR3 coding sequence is TGTGCCAGCAGTTCGTCCGGGACTAGCGGGAGGGGGGAGCAGTTCTTC. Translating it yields CASSSSGTSGRGEQFF. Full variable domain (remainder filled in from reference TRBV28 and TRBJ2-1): DVKVTQSSRYLVKRTGEKVFLECVQDMDHENMFWYRQDPGLGLRLIYFSYDVKMKEKGDIPEGYSVSREKKERFSLILESASTNQTSMYLCASSSSGTSGRGEQFFGPGTRLTVL.

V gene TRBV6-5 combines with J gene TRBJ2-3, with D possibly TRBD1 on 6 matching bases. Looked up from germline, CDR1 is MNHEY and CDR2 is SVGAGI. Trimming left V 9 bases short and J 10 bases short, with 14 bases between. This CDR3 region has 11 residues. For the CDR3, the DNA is TGTGCCAGTTGGCAGGGGACCTCGCAGTATTTT. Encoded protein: CASWQGTSQYF.

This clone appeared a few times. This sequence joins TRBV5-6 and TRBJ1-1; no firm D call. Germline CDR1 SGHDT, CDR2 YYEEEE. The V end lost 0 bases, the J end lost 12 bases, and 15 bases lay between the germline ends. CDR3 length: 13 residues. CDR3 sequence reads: CASSLAALGRTFF. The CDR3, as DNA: TGTGCCAGCAGCTTGGCCGCCCTGGGCCGAACTTTCTTT.